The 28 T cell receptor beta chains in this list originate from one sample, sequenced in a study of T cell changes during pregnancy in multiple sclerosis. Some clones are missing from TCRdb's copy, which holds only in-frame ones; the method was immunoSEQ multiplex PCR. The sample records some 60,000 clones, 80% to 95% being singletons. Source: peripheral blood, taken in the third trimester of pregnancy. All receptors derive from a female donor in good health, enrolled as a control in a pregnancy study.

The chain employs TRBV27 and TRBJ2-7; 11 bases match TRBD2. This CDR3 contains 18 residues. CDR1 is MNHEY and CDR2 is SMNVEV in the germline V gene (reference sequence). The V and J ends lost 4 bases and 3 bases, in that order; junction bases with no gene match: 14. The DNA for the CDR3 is TGTGCCAGCAGTTCGGAGCTAGCGGGGGGACAAGAGAGCTACGAGCAGTACTTC. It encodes CASSSELAGGQESYEQYF.

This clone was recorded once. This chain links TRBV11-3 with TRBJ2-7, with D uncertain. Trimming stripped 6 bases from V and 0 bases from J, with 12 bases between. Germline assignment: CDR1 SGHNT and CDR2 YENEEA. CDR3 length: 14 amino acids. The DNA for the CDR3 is TGTGCCAGCAGTAACGAGGAGAGCTCCTACGAGCAGTACTTC. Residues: CASSNEESSYEQYF.

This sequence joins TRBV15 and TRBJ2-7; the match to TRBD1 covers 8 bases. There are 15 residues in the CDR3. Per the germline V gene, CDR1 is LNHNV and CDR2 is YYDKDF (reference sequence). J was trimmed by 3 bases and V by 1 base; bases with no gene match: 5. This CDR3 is CATSRAGGRGYEQYF. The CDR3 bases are TGTGCCACCAGCAGAGCAGGGGGCAGGGGCTACGAGCAGTACTTC.

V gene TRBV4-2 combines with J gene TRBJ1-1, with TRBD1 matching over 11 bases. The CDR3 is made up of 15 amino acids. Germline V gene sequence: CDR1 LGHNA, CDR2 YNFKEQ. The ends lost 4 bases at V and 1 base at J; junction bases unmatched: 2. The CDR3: CASSRDRGANTEAFF. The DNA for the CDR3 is TGTGCCAGCAGCCGGGACAGGGGGGCGAACACTGAAGCTTTCTTT.

In nucleotides, the CDR3 is TGTGCCAGCAGTCTGCGGGGCAACTACGAGCAGTACTTC. Translation: CASSLRGNYEQYF. The chain employs TRBV7-2 and TRBJ2-7; D possibly corresponds to TRBD2 (6 bases). The CDR3 length is 13 residues. V dropped 6 bases and J dropped 3 bases, with 12 bases sitting between them. CDR1 and CDR2 from the germline V gene are SGHTA and FQGNSA.

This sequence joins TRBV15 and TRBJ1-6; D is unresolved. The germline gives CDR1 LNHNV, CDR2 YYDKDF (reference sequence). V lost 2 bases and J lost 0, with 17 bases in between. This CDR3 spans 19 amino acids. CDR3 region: CATSRTSQPWSSYNSPLHF. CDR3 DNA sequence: TGTGCCACCAGCAGAACCTCCCAGCCGTGGAGCTCCTATAATTCACCCCTCCACTTT.

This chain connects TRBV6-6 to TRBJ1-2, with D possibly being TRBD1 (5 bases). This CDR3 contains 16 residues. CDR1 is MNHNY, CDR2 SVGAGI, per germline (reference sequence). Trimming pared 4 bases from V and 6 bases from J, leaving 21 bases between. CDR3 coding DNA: TGTGCCAGCAGTTCCCTATCCTTCGGGGAGGGACATGGCTACACCTTC. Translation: CASSSLSFGEGHGYTF.

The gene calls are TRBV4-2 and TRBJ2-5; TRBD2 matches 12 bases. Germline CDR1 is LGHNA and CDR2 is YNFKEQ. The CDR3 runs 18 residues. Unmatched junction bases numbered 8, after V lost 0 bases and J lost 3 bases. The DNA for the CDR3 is TGTGCCAGCAGCCAAGAACTAGCGGGGGGCCGAGAGAAAGAGACCCAGTACTTC. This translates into CASSQELAGGREKETQYF.

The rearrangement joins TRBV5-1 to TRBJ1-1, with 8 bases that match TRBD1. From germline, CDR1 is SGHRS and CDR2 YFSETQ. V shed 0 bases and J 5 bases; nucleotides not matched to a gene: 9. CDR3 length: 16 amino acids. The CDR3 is CASSLASGGGDTEAFF. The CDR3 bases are TGCGCCAGCAGCTTGGCCTCAGGGGGCGGAGATACTGAAGCTTTCTTT.

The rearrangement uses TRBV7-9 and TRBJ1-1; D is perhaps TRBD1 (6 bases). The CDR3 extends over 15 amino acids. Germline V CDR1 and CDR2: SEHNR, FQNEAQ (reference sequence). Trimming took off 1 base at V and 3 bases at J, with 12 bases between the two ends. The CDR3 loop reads CASSLGSQGYTEAFF. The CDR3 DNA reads TGTGCCAGCAGCTTAGGTTCACAGGGATACACTGAAGCTTTCTTT.

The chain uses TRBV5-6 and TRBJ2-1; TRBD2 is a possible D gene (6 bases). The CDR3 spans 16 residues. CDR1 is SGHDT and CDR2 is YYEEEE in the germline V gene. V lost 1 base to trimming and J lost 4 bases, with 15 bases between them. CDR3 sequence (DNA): TGTGCCAGCAGCTTGCTCGGGAGTTCTTCTTACAATGAGCAGTTCTTC. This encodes CASSLLGSSSYNEQFF.

The CDR3 DNA follows: TGTGCCAGCAGCTTGGGACAGCGCGAAAAACTGTTTTTT. Translation gives CASSLGQREKLFF. This chain uses TRBV5-4 with TRBJ1-4; possible D gene TRBD1, 5 bases. Germline V gene data show CDR1 as SGHNT and CDR2 as YYREEE (reference sequence). CDR3 length: 13 residues. Trimming took off 0 bases at V and 8 bases at J, with 8 bases between the two ends.

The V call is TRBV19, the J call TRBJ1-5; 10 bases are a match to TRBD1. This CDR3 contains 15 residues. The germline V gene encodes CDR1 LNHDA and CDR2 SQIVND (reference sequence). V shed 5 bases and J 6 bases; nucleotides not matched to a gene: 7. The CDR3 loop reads CASSWPDRGSQPQHF. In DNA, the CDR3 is TGTGCCAGTAGTTGGCCGGACAGGGGGTCTCAGCCCCAGCATTTT. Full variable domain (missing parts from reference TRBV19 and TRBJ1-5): DGGITQSPKYLFRKEGQNVTLSCEQNLNHDAMYWYRQDPGQGLRLIYYSQIVNDFQKGDIAEGYSVSREKKESFPLTVTSAQKNPTAFYLCASSWPDRGSQPQHFGDGTRLSIL.

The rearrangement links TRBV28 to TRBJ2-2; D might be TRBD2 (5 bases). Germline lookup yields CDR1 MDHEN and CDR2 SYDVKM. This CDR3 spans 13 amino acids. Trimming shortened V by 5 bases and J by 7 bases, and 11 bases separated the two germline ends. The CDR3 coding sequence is TGTGCCAGCAGTCTCAGGCGGGTCGGGGAGCTGTTTTTT. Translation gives CASSLRRVGELFF.

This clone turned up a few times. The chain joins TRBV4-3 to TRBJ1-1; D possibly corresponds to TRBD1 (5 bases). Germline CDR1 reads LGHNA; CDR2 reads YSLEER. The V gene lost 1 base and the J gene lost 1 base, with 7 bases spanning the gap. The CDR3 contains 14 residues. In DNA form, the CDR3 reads TGCGCCAGCAGCCAAGGGGGCGCGAACACTGAAGCTTTCTTT. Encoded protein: CASSQGGANTEAFF.

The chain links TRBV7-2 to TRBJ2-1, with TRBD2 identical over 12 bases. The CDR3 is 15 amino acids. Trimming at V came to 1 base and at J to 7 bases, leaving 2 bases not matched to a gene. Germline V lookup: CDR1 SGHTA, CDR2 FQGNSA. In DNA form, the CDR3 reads TGTGCCAGCAGCTTAGGACTAGCGGGGGAGAATGAGCAGTTCTTC. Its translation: CASSLGLAGENEQFF.

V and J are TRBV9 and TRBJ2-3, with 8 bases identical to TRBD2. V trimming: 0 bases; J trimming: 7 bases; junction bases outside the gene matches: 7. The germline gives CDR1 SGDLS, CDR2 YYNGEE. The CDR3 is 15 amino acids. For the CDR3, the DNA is TGTGCCAGCAGCGTAGCCGAGCGGGGGTATCATACGCAGTATTTT. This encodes CASSVAERGYHTQYF.

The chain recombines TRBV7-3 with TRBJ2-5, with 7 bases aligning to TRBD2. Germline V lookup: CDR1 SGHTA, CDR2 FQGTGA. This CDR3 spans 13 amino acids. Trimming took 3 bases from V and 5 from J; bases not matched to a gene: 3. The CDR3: CASSFGLEETQYF. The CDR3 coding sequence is TGTGCCAGCAGCTTCGGACTAGAGGAGACCCAGTACTTC.

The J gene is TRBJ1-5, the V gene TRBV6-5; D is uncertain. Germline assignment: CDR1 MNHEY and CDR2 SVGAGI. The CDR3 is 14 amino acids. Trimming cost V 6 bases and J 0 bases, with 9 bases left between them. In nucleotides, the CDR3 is TGTGCCAGCAGCCCCAGTTATAGCAATCAGCCCCAGCATTTT. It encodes CASSPSYSNQPQHF.

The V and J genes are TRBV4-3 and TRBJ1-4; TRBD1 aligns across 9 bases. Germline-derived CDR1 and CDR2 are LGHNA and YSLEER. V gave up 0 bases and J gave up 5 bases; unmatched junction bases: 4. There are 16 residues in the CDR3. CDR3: CASSQEGGTGNEKLFF. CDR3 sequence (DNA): TGCGCCAGCAGCCAAGAAGGAGGGACAGGGAATGAAAAACTGTTTTTT.

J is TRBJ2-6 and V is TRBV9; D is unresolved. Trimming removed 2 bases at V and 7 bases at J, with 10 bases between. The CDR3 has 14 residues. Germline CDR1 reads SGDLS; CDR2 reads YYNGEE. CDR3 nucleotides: TGTGCCAGCAGCGTGTCCTTCACAGCCAACGTCCTGACTTTC. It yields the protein CASSVSFTANVLTF.

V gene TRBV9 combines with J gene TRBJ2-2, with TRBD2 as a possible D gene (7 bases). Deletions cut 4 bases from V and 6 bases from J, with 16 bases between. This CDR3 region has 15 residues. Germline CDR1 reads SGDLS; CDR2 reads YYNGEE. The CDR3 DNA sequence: TGTGCCAGCAGCCCGATGGGGGGGCTACCCGGGGAGCTGTTTTTT. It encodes CASSPMGGLPGELFF.

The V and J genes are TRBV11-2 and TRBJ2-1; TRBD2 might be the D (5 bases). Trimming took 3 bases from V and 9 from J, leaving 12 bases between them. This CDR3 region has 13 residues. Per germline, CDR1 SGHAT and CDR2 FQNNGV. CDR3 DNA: TGTGCCAGCAGCTTCTTCGGACGGGGTGAGCAGTTCTTC. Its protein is CASSFFGRGEQFF.

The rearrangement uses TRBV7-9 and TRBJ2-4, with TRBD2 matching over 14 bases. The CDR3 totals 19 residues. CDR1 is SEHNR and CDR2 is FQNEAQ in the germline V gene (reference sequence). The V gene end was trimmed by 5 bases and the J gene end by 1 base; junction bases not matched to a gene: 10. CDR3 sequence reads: CASSLGLAGARSAKNIQYF. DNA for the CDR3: TGTGCCAGCAGCCTGGGACTAGCGGGGGCCCGATCCGCCAAAAACATTCAGTACTTC.

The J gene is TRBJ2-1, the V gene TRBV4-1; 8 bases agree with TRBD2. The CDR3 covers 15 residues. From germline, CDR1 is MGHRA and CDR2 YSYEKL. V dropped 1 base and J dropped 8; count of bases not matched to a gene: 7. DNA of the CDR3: TGCGCCAGCAGCCAAGTTTCGGGGGGGGTTGATGAGCAGTTCTTC. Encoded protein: CASSQVSGGVDEQFF.

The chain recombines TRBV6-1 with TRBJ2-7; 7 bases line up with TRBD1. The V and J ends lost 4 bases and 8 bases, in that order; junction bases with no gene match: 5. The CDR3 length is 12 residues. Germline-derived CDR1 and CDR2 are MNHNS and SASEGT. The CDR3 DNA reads TGTGCCAGCAGTGCAACAGGGGTCAAGCAGTACTTC. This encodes CASSATGVKQYF.

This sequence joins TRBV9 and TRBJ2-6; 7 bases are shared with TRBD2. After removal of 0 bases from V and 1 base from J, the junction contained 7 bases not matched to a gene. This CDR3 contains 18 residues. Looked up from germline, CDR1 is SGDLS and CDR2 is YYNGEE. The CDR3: CASSVAGGIGSGANVLTF. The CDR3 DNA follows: TGTGCCAGCAGCGTAGCGGGGGGAATCGGATCTGGGGCCAACGTCCTGACTTTC.

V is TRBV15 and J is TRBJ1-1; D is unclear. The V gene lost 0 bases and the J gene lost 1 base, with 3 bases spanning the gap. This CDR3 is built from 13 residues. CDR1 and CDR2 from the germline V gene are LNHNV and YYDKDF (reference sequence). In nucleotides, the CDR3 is TGTGCCACCAGCAGAGATCGGAACACTGAAGCTTTCTTT. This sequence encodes CATSRDRNTEAFF.